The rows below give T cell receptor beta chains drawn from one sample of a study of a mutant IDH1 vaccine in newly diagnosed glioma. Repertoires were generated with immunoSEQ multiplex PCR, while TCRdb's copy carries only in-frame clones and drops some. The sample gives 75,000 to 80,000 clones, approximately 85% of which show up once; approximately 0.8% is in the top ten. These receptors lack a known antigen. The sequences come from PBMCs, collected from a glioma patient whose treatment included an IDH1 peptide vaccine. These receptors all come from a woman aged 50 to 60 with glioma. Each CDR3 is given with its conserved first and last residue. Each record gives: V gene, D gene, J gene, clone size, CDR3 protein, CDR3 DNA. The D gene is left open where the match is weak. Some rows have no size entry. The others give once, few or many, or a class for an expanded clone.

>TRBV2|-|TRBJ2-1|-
CASRPTRGTYNEQFF
TGTGCCAGCAGGCCGACTAGGGGAACCTACAATGAGCAGTTCTTC
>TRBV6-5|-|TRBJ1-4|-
CASSYSGPWREKLFF
TGTGCCAGCAGTTACTCGGGCCCTTGGAGGGAAAAACTGTTTTTT
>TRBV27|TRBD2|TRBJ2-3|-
CASSYGGRGTDTQYF
TGTGCCAGCAGTTACGGCGGGAGGGGCACAGATACGCAGTATTTT
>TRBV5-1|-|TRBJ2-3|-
CASSFRPVHPSDQSTDTQYF
TGCGCCAGCAGCTTCCGTCCCGTACATCCTAGCGACCAAAGCACAGATACGCAGTATTTT
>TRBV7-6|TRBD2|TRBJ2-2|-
CASSLQASGIRNTGELFF
TGTGCCAGCAGCTTACAAGCTAGCGGAATTCGGAACACCGGGGAGCTGTTTTTT
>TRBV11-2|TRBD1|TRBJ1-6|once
CASSLIKLGQLNSPLHF
TGTGCCAGCAGCTTAATCAAATTGGGACAGCTTAATTCACCCCTCCACTTT
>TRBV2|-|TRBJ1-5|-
CASEARGNQPQHF
TGTGCCAGTGAGGCCCGGGGGAATCAGCCCCAGCATTTT
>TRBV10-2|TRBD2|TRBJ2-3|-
CASKYQREFGDTQYF
TGCGCCAGCAAGTATCAGCGGGAGTTCGGAGATACGCAGTATTTT
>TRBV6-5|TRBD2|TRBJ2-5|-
CASTSTSGYQETQYF
TGTGCCAGCACCTCGACTAGCGGCTACCAAGAGACCCAGTACTTC
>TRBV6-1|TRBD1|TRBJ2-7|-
CASSGQPGQGGHEQYF
TGTGCCAGCAGTGGTCAGCCGGGACAGGGAGGTCACGAGCAGTACTTC
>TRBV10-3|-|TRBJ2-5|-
CAISEHTEARETQYF
TGTGCCATCAGTGAGCATACCGAGGCCCGGGAGACCCAGTACTTC
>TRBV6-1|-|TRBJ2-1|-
CASSALQYNEQFF
TGTGCCAGCAGTGCGCTCCAGTACAATGAGCAGTTCTTC
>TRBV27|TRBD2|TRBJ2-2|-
CASRRRDYAELFF
TGTGCCAGCAGGCGCCGGGACTACGCGGAGCTGTTTTTT
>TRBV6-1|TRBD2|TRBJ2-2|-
CASSWGGTGELFF
TGTGCCAGCTCCTGGGGGGGAACCGGGGAGCTGTTTTTT
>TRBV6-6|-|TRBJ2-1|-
CASRVGRDEQFF
TGTGCCAGCAGGGTAGGTAGGGATGAGCAGTTCTTC
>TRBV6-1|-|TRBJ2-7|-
CASSESHEQYF
TGTGCCAGCAGTGAATCCCACGAGCAGTACTTC
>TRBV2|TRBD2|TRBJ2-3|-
CASSELAGGLTDTQYF
TGTGCCAGCAGTGAATTGGCGGGAGGACTCACAGATACGCAGTATTTT
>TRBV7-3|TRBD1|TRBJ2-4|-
CASSTGTGKDIQYF
TGTGCCAGCAGTACCGGGACAGGGAAGGACATTCAGTACTTC
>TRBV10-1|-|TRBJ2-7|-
CASSETPDGAYEQYF
TGCGCCAGCAGTGAGACCCCGGACGGAGCCTACGAGCAGTACTTC
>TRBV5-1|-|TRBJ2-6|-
CASSFGNSGANVLTF
TGCGCCAGCAGCTTCGGCAACTCTGGGGCCAACGTCCTGACTTTC
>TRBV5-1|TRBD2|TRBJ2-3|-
CAIKRSGGATDTQYF
TGCGCCATCAAGCGGTCGGGAGGGGCCACAGATACGCAGTATTTT
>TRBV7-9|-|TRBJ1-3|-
CASSPGSGNTIYF
TGTGCCAGCAGTCCGGGATCTGGAAACACCATATATTTT